The clone carrying this T cell receptor (beta chain) appeared many times. This entry is derived from a study of T-cell memory formation after mild COVID-19. The CDR3 is made up of 11 amino acids. The V gene's germline CDR1 is KGHDR and CDR2 SFDVKD. V dropped 5 bases and J dropped 10 bases, with 8 bases sitting between them. TCR alpha and TCR beta cDNA libraries with sample barcodes and UMIs came from 5'RACE using constant-segment primers. Each CDR3 protein is one row after TCRdb ran MiXCR on the 5' RACE reads. The data show 210,000 or so distinct CDR3 sequences, roughly 30% seen once. The clonotype was recovered from an adult woman who had mild COVID-19 (a few samples of this study predate the infection). Cell type and time point are not known. The V gene is TRBV24-1, the J gene TRBJ2-4, with D possibly matching TRBD1 (6 bases). The material sequenced was PBMCs or a T cell subset sorted from them (not recorded which). CDR3 DNA sequence: TGTGCCACCAGTGTTGGACAGATTCAGTACTTC. This codes for CATSVGQIQYF.